These 16 T cell receptor beta chains came from one sample sequenced in a study of cytomegalovirus exposure and HLA in healthy donors. Primers included in the PCR were 60 Vbeta and 13 Jbeta primers. The table came from immunoSEQ multiplex PCR; TCRdb's copy has only in-frame clones and leaves some out. This sample has under 150,000 clones, with 75% to 80% found just once. Source material: PBMCs. The receptors here all came from a woman aged 55-75 years in good health and CMV-seronegative.

The gene calls are TRBV28 and TRBJ2-1, with TRBD2 matching over 7 bases. The CDR3 runs to 12 residues. With 10 bases clipped from V and 6 bases from J, the junction kept 6 bases outside the gene matches. The germline V gene encodes CDR1 MDHEN and CDR2 SYDVKM. CDR3 in amino acids: CATERGVNEQFF. The CDR3 coding sequence is TGTGCCACCGAGCGGGGAGTCAATGAGCAGTTCTTC. Drawing the rest from reference TRBV28 and TRBJ2-1, the complete variable domain is DVKVTQSSRYLVKRTGEKVFLECVQDMDHENMFWYRQDPGLGLRLIYFSYDVKMKEKGDIPEGYSVSREKKERFSLILESASTNQTSMYLCATERGVNEQFFGPGTRLTVL.

V is TRBV18 and J is TRBJ2-6; 7 nucleotides match TRBD1. The CDR3 length is 17 residues. Per germline, CDR1 KGHSH and CDR2 LQKENI. The V and J ends lost 1 base and 2 bases, in that order; junction bases with no gene match: 5. The CDR3 DNA reads TGTGCCAGCTCACCACGTACAGGGGAAGCTGGGGCCAACGTCCTGACTTTC. It yields the protein CASSPRTGEAGANVLTF.

The chain couples TRBV6-1 to TRBJ1-1; 7 nucleotides align to TRBD1. This CDR3 region has 14 residues. Germline CDR1 reads MNHNS; CDR2 reads SASEGT. After removal of 10 bases from V and 5 bases from J, the junction contained 13 bases not matched to a gene. Here the CDR3 reads CAITTGEGGTEAFF. DNA for the CDR3: TGTGCCATAACCACAGGGGAAGGGGGAACTGAAGCTTTCTTT.

This sequence joins TRBV6-1 and TRBJ2-5, with D possibly being TRBD2 (6 bases). V lost 3 bases and J 5 bases, leaving 16 bases between the germline ends. Germline CDR1 and CDR2: MNHNS and SASEGT. CDR3 length: 15 residues. The CDR3 bases are TGTGCCAGCAGTGATTTAGGTGCGGGGTTGGAGACCCAGTACTTC. This translates into CASSDLGAGLETQYF.

This sequence joins TRBV27 and TRBJ2-1; a possible D gene is TRBD1 (5 bases). V shed 10 bases and J shed 2 bases, with 21 bases lying between them. Germline V CDR1 and CDR2: MNHEY, SMNVEV (reference sequence). The CDR3 has 16 residues. The CDR3 DNA sequence: TGTGCCACGAACAGGTTTGGGCCGAACCCCTACAATGAGCAGTTCTTC. It translates to CATNRFGPNPYNEQFF.

The chain links TRBV6-4 to TRBJ2-2; TRBD1 is a possible D gene (6 bases). Trimming took 4 bases from V and 7 from J, leaving 13 bases between them. The CDR3 runs to 14 residues. Germline-derived CDR1 and CDR2 are MRHNA and SNTAGT. In DNA form, the CDR3 reads TGTGCCAGCAGTGTCGTGCAGGGGAGCGGGGAGCTGTTTTTT. Translating it yields CASSVVQGSGELFF.

The genes are TRBV7-6 and TRBJ2-5, with 9 bases lining up with TRBD2. The CDR3 consists of 14 residues. Germline V lookup: CDR1 SGHVS, CDR2 FNYEAQ. The junction had 1 base not matched to a gene; V was cut back by 5 bases and J by 0 bases. DNA of the CDR3: TGTGCCAGCAGCCGACTAGCGGACCAAGAGACCCAGTACTTC. This encodes CASSRLADQETQYF.

V and J are TRBV5-1 and TRBJ1-4, with TRBD1 identical over 10 bases. The CDR3 sequence is 17 residues long. Per germline, CDR1 SGHRS and CDR2 YFSETQ. Trimming took 2 bases from V and 0 from J; bases not matched to a gene: 4. The CDR3 DNA reads TGCGCCAGCAGCTTCCGTGGACAGGGGGCAACTAATGAAAAACTGTTTTTT. It yields the protein CASSFRGQGATNEKLFF.

This clone was counted a few times. The chain is built from TRBV6-6 and TRBJ2-7, with a tentative D call TRBD2 (5 bases). V was cut by 1 base and J by 6 bases, with 13 bases left in between. The length of the CDR3 is 14 residues. Germline V gene data show CDR1 as MNHNY and CDR2 as SVGAGI (reference sequence). The CDR3 sequence: CASSYYRLEGEQYF. CDR3 DNA: TGTGCCAGCAGTTACTATCGATTAGAGGGCGAGCAGTACTTC.

This chain joins TRBV29-1 and TRBJ2-4, with D perhaps matching TRBD1 (6 bases). V lost 0 bases to trimming and J lost 12 bases, with 18 bases between them. Looked up from germline, CDR1 is SQVTM and CDR2 is ANQGSEA. There are 14 residues in the CDR3. The CDR3 nucleotides are TGCAGCGTTGAAGATCCAAAGAGGGCAGGGGATCAGTACTTC. Its protein is CSVEDPKRAGDQYF.

This rearrangement joins TRBV2 to TRBJ1-4; D is possibly TRBD1 (5 bases). V shed 6 bases and J shed 0 bases, with 11 bases lying between them. In germline, CDR1 is SNHLY, CDR2 FYNNEI. The CDR3 has 15 residues. In DNA, the CDR3 is TGTGCCAGCAGACCGACAGAGGCAACTAATGAAAAACTGTTTTTT. Its translation: CASRPTEATNEKLFF.

This clone has more than one count but fewer than ten. J is TRBJ2-1 and V is TRBV19; TRBD2 is a possible D gene (7 bases). Between the trimmed V and J ends, which lost 3 bases and 6 bases, there was a span of 21 bases. The V gene's germline CDR1 is LNHDA and CDR2 SQIVND (reference sequence). CDR3 length: 17 residues. The CDR3 here is CASSIPYRGGVLNEQFF. CDR3 bases: TGTGCCAGTAGTATTCCCTATCGAGGGGGGGTGCTCAATGAGCAGTTCTTC.

The chain employs TRBV6-6 and TRBJ1-5; TRBD1 might be the D (5 bases). The length of the CDR3 is 16 residues. Germline CDR1 MNHNY, CDR2 SVGAGI (reference sequence). Trimming shortened V by 2 bases and J by 0 bases, and 11 bases separated the two germline ends. CDR3: CASSYKGLYSNQPQHF. The CDR3 DNA reads TGTGCCAGCAGTTACAAGGGGCTCTATAGCAATCAGCCCCAGCATTTT.

The chain links TRBV7-3 to TRBJ1-1; D is unclear. This CDR3 has 13 residues. Per germline, CDR1 SGHTA and CDR2 FQGTGA. Between the trimmed V and J ends, which lost 1 base and 5 bases, there was a span of 8 bases. The CDR3: CASSLRAGTEAFF. In DNA form, the CDR3 reads TGTGCCAGCAGCTTAAGGGCCGGAACTGAAGCTTTCTTT.

To note about this clone: Other DNA sequences in this sample translate to the same CDR3. The chain joins TRBV29-1 to TRBJ2-7; D may be TRBD1 (5 bases). With 7 bases removed from V and 1 base from J, the gap between germline ends came to 11 bases. The germline CDR1 and CDR2 sequences are SQVTM and ANQGSEA. This CDR3 is 12 amino acids long. The CDR3 nucleotides read TGCAGCGCCAGGGATACTTCCTACGAGCAGTACTTC. Protein: CSARDTSYEQYF.

This chain joins TRBV27 and TRBJ2-2; D gene ambiguous. V was clipped by 6 bases and J by 4 bases, with 15 bases between them. The CDR3 spans 15 residues. Germline CDR1 is MNHEY and CDR2 is SMNVEV (reference sequence). CDR3 sequence: CASSLRRFGTGELFF. The CDR3 nucleotides are TGTGCCAGCAGCCTTCGGAGATTTGGCACCGGGGAGCTGTTTTTT.